This T cell receptor beta chain was retrieved from a study of regulatory T cells in long-lasting Graves disease. Investigators prepared the TCR beta libraries by applying iRepertoire HTBI primers and Arm-PCR of CDR3 regions. TCRdb itself ran the multiplex PCR reads through MiXCR, one entry per CDR3 protein. The table records roughly 520,000 distinct CDR3 sequences, more than 10% of them present only once. In regard to this clonotype: This could be a read error, since a much larger clone is one nucleotide away.

CDR1 is DFQATT, CDR2 SNEGSKA, per germline (reference sequence). The ends lost 5 bases at V and 7 bases at J; junction bases unmatched: 15. CDR3 length: 16 residues. Time point given: newly diagnosed GD, antithyroid drugs for less than 3 months. The TCR library was prepared using RNA isolated from PBMCs. These data also featured in a second study, about T cells in Graves' hyperthyroidism and ophthalmopathy. From that paper: Graves' hyperthyroidism qualified as stable when ophthalmopathy did not progress within 18 months. An initial round of RT-PCR targeting the TCR CDR3 relied on the HTBI primer set. Blood held most thyroid clonotypes expanded above 0.001 frequency.

The chain has TRBV20-1 and TRBJ2-1; 9 positions match TRBD2. This sequence originates from a woman aged 30 to 39 with Graves disease. This specimen was peripheral blood mononuclear cells (PBMCs), taken at new diagnosis, from a patient treated with antithyroid drugs. The CDR3 DNA follows: TGCAGTGCTTGGGACCATAGCGGGAGTCCGCGTAATGAGCAGTTCTTC. Translated, it gives CSAWDHSGSPRNEQFF.